This T cell receptor (beta chain) is drawn from a study of regulatory T cells in long-lasting Graves disease. The sample holds many counts of this clonotype. What it binds is not known. CDR3 length: 16 amino acids. The germline V gene has CDR1 MDHEN and CDR2 SYDVKM. V lost 8 bases to trimming and J lost 5 bases, with 21 bases between them. Whole-study findings and limits: Favoring TRBV28, TRBJ1-2 and TRBJ2-5 was a feature seen in persistent disease. Public clonotype sharing was higher in persistent than newly diagnosed patients. Study of thyroid tissue was not done, with only peripheral blood studied.

Time point specified: newly diagnosed GD, antithyroid drugs for less than 3 months. Generation of the TCR library employed RNA extracted from PBMCs. Investigators prepared the TCR beta libraries by applying iRepertoire HTBI primers and Arm-PCR of CDR3 regions. TCRdb re-analysed the multiplex PCR reads in MiXCR, keeping a single row per CDR3 protein. The sample includes 400,000 to 500,000 distinct CDR3 sequences, 16% of them seen just once. The data also belong to a second study, concerning T cells in Graves' hyperthyroidism and ophthalmopathy. That paper adds: Patients were excluded for uncontrolled infection, other autoimmune disease, pregnancy or lactation.

The material was peripheral blood mononuclear cells (PBMCs), obtained at new diagnosis, from a patient treated with antithyroid drugs. The chain combines TRBV28 with TRBJ1-4, with no clear D. The origin of this receptor is a woman under 40 with Graves disease. The CDR3 sequence is CASHTGSGGNNEKLFF. The DNA of the CDR3 is TGTGCCAGCCATACCGGTTCCGGCGGAAACAATGAAAAACTGTTTTTT.